This paragraph reports one TCR beta chain. Naive CD8 cells lacked CD45RO and underwent positive selection for CCR7, leaving out terminally differentiated effector memory CD45RA+ cells. The entry originates in a study of shared clonotypes between healthy human individuals. Each cell subset's genomic DNA was divided evenly among several immunoSEQ plates. The method was immunoSEQ multiplex PCR; TCRdb's version includes in-frame clones alone and lacks a portion of them. This table has roughly 2,000,000 clones, about 95% appearing once. Sequenced input: naive CD8+ T cells sorted from blood. This TCR derives from a man between 18 and 29 years old in good health.

CDR3 in DNA: TGTGCCAGCAGTGAAAGCGATTCGAACACCGGGGAGCTGTTTTTT. Its protein product is CASSESDSNTGELFF. V usage is TRBV2 and J usage is TRBJ2-2; D is unresolved. V was pared by 2 bases and J by 0 bases, with 7 bases between. The CDR3 extends over 15 amino acids. Germline assignment: CDR1 SNHLY and CDR2 FYNNEI. Based on the CDR3 plus reference TRBV2 and TRBJ2-2, the full variable domain is EPEVTQTPSHQVTQMGQEVILRCVPISNHLYFYWYRQILGQKVEFLVSFYNNEISEKSEIFDDQFSVERPDGSNFTLKIRSTKLEDSAMYFCASSESDSNTGELFFGEGSRLTVL.